This TCR beta chain derives from a study of T cells in Graves' hyperthyroidism and ophthalmopathy. Cells are PBMCs isolated from around 9.4 ml of fresh blood. The table lists this clonotype with a few counts. Its antigen is undetermined. Overall study results and limits: From stable hyperthyroidism, ophthalmopathy was set apart by a 13 V-J model. Most expanded thyroid clonotypes above 0.001 also appeared in blood.

RNA transcripts yielded amplified TCR beta CDR3 regions. HTBI primers were employed in a first-round RT-PCR of the TCR CDR3. TCRdb called the multiplex PCR reads again in MiXCR, with one record for every CDR3 protein. This sample has about 260,000 distinct CDR3 sequences, with less than 30% found just once. With 6 bases removed from V and 9 bases from J, the gap between germline ends came to 23 bases. CDR3 length: 15 amino acids. In germline, CDR1 is SNHLY, CDR2 FYNNEI. The V call is TRBV2, the J call TRBJ1-2, with a possible D match to TRBD1 (6 bases). This sequence originates from a man aged 35 to 55 with Graves' hyperthyroidism that later progressed to Graves' ophthalmopathy. What was sequenced was blood. CDR3 residues: CASRSLPNYRVSYTF. The CDR3 DNA sequence: TGTGCCAGCAGATCCTTACCCAACTACAGGGTTAGCTACACCTTC. Variable domain in full (rest from reference TRBV2 and TRBJ1-2): EPEVTQTPSHQVTQMGQEVILRCVPISNHLYFYWYRQILGQKVEFLVSFYNNEISEKSEIFDDQFSVERPDGSNFTLKIRSTKLEDSAMYFCASRSLPNYRVSYTFGSGTRLTVV.